What follows are 18 T cell receptor beta chains derived from one specimen sequenced in a study of identical twins. Each CDR3 protein is one row after TCRdb ran MiXCR on the 5' RACE reads. This table holds fewer than 550,000 distinct CDR3 sequences, roughly 15% found once. This sample was also put to use in a study of yellow fever vaccine responses in identical twins.

The sequenced sample was CD4+ T cells sorted from blood. All receptors derive from a woman aged 18-30 years in good health.

This clonotype has only a few counts. The CDR3 DNA reads as TGTGCCAGCAGCCCTAGCGGGAGTCTCCCCAATGAGCAGTTCTTC. Residues: CASSPSGSLPNEQFF. This rearrangement joins TRBV11-3 to TRBJ2-1, with 10 bases fitting TRBD2. V trimming: 5 bases; J trimming: 6 bases; junction bases outside the gene matches: 7. From germline, CDR1 is SGHNT and CDR2 YENEEA. The CDR3 loop spans 15 amino acids.

This rearrangement joins TRBV12-3 or TRBV12-4 to TRBJ1-5, with D uncertain. This CDR3 has 16 amino acids. V lost 4 bases, J lost 1 base, and 14 bases lay in between. CDR3 region: CASSSQFRGSNQPQHF. CDR3 DNA: TGTGCCAGCAGTTCGCAGTTTCGAGGGAGCAATCAGCCCCAGCATTTT.

The chain is built from TRBV21-1 and TRBJ2-7; the D call TRBD2 from the table was never checked on the DNA. TRBV21-1 is described as a pseudogene. The CDR3 length is 16 residues. The CDR3 DNA reads TGTGCCAGCGGCAGGGCGCAAACTCCCTTATCCTACGATCAGTACGTC. As protein: CASGRAQTPLSYDQYV.

V is TRBV7-2 and J is TRBJ2-1, with D hard to call. CDR1 SGHTA and CDR2 FQGNSA come from the germline V gene. The CDR3 extends over 15 amino acids. The ends were cut back, 3 bases at V and 0 bases at J, with 9 bases in the middle. DNA for the CDR3: TGTGCCAGCAGCTTGGATCTTTCCTCCTACAATGAGCAGTTCTTC. It encodes CASSLDLSSYNEQFF.

Only a few counts were recorded for this clonotype. The rearrangement joins TRBV20-1 to TRBJ2-1; 9 positions agree with TRBD1. The V gene's germline CDR1 is DFQATT and CDR2 SNEGSKA (reference sequence). V dropped 3 bases and J dropped 1; count of bases not matched to a gene: 4. This CDR3 contains 15 residues. The CDR3 loop is CSASPGTGSYNEQFF. The CDR3 DNA reads as TGCAGTGCTAGTCCTGGGACAGGGTCCTACAATGAGCAGTTCTTC.

The rearrangement uses TRBV7-9 and TRBJ1-3; maybe TRBD1 (6 bases). Germline CDR1 is SEHNR and CDR2 is FQNEAQ (reference sequence). The CDR3 length is 14 residues. Trimming left V 7 bases short and J 4 bases short, with 14 bases between. This CDR3 reads CASIGGQGGNTIYF. Here the CDR3 DNA reads TGTGCCAGCATCGGGGGGCAGGGAGGAAACACCATATATTTT.

The V and J genes are TRBV6-1 and TRBJ2-2, with D tentatively TRBD1 or TRBD2 (5 bases each). The V end lost 7 bases, the J end lost 7 bases, and 16 bases lay between the germline ends. This CDR3 region has 14 residues. Germline assignment: CDR1 MNHNS and CDR2 SASEGT. The CDR3 coding sequence is TGTGCCAGCACCCGGGTTGGGGGAAACGGGGAGCTGTTTTTT. This codes for CASTRVGGNGELFF.

This clonotype has more than one count but fewer than ten. J is TRBJ1-2 and V is TRBV5-1, with D unresolved. The CDR3 contains 14 residues. Germline V gene sequence: CDR1 SGHRS, CDR2 YFSETQ. V was cut by 0 bases and J by 4 bases, with 10 bases left in between. The CDR3 coding sequence is TGCGCCAGCAGCTTGGGGGCCGAGGGCTATGGCTACACCTTC. Translated, it gives CASSLGAEGYGYTF.

This clonotype was counted between two and nine times. V and J are TRBV3-1 and TRBJ2-5; 7 bases align to TRBD1. Looked up from germline, CDR1 is LGHDT and CDR2 is YNNKEL (reference sequence). The CDR3 runs 15 residues. V lost 3 bases and J lost 2; bases outside the gene matches: 6. CDR3 amino acids: CASSHYLDRQETQYF. In DNA, the CDR3 is TGTGCCAGCAGCCATTATCTGGACAGGCAAGAGACCCAGTACTTC.

This clonotype was seen a few times. The chain combines TRBV12-3 or TRBV12-4 with TRBJ2-7; 14 bases agree with TRBD2. The CDR3 loop spans 17 amino acids. The V gene end was trimmed by 2 bases and the J gene end by 2 bases; junction bases not matched to a gene: 5. CDR3 coding DNA: TGTGCCAGCAGTTTATGGACTAGCGGGAGGTCCACCTACGAGCAGTACTTC. Amino acid sequence: CASSLWTSGRSTYEQYF.

This clonotype was counted only a few times. V gene TRBV12-3 or TRBV12-4 combines with J gene TRBJ1-3, with D unclear. Trimming stripped 4 bases from V and 4 bases from J, with 11 bases between. The CDR3 length is 14 residues. CDR3 sequence (DNA): TGTGCCAGCAGTTCGTACGGGCGAGGAAACACCATATATTTT. Translated: CASSSYGRGNTIYF.

This sequence joins TRBV6-5 and TRBJ1-3; D gene ambiguous. The V gene's germline CDR1 is MNHEY and CDR2 SVGAGI. V lost 2 bases and J lost 0, with 8 bases in between. The CDR3 length is 15 residues. The CDR3 DNA reads TGTGCCAGCAGTTACATGGGCTCCTCTGGAAACACCATATATTTT. The encoded protein is CASSYMGSSGNTIYF.

This clonotype appeared a few times. DNA of the CDR3: TGTGCCAGCAGTTTATATGGGGATACGGTCATCTCCTACAATGAGCAGTTCTTC. Residues: CASSLYGDTVISYNEQFF. The chain is built from TRBV27 and TRBJ2-1, with unresolved D. This CDR3 region has 18 residues. CDR1 is MNHEY and CDR2 is SMNVEV in the germline V gene (reference sequence). V was trimmed by 1 base and J by 0 bases, leaving 16 bases between them.

The chain couples TRBV28 to TRBJ2-5; tentatively, D is TRBD1 or TRBD2 (5 bases each). Germline-derived CDR1 and CDR2 are MDHEN and SYDVKM. V was cut by 8 bases and J by 5 bases, with 15 bases left in between. This CDR3 has 13 residues. The CDR3 coding sequence is TGTGCCAGCTCTAGCCGGGGCGCGGAGACCCAGTACTTC. Protein: CASSSRGAETQYF.

This chain links TRBV20-1 with TRBJ1-5, with a weak D call TRBD1 (5 bases). This CDR3 contains 12 residues. Germline CDR1 is DFQATT and CDR2 is SNEGSKA (reference sequence). V lost 6 bases, J lost 9 bases, and 15 bases lay in between. This CDR3 is CSAAGTLSPQHF. CDR3 nucleotides: TGCAGTGCGGCCGGGACCCTTTCGCCCCAGCATTTT.

This clonotype occurred a few times. V and J are TRBV5-1 and TRBJ2-5; D might be TRBD1 or TRBD2, each matching 5 bases. CDR1 is SGHRS, CDR2 YFSETQ, per germline. The CDR3 runs to 18 residues. The V end lost 1 base, the J end lost 5 bases, and 24 bases lay between the germline ends. The CDR3, as DNA: TGCGCCAGCAGCTTGAGTACGAGGGGCGCCCAATCATGGGAGACCCAGTACTTC. This gives the protein CASSLSTRGAQSWETQYF.

The chain combines TRBV3-1 with TRBJ1-1; 7 positions match TRBD1. Per germline, CDR1 LGHDT and CDR2 YNNKEL (reference sequence). V lost 5 bases, J lost 5 bases, and 5 bases stayed unmatched. CDR3 length: 13 residues. CDR3 amino acids: CASSSTGATEAFF. CDR3 bases: TGTGCCAGCAGCTCCACAGGGGCGACTGAAGCTTTCTTT.

V usage is TRBV7-9 and J usage is TRBJ1-6; TRBD1 is a possible D gene (5 bases). Germline CDR1 reads SEHNR; CDR2 reads FQNEAQ (reference sequence). The V end was cut by 0 bases, the J end by 11 bases, with 8 bases between. The CDR3 is 13 amino acids. The CDR3 nucleotides read TGTGCCAGCAGCTTAGCAGGGGCGACACCCCTCCACTTT. It is translated as CASSLAGATPLHF.